Sequencing of this T cell receptor (beta chain) was carried out in a study of post-analysis software for immune sequencing data. Study conclusions and caveats: F measure showed strong co-clustering of same-batch samples. Significantly lower normalized Chao1 diversity was seen in multiple sclerosis patients than in controls.

TCR beta cDNA libraries included unique molecular identifiers. TCRdb used MiXCR to reprocess the PCR reads, holding one entry per CDR3 protein. Of 740,000 or so distinct CDR3 sequences detected, roughly 58% appear once; the ten largest clones hold roughly 4.4%. Worth noting for this clonotype: The antigen is not known.

The sequence derives from a girl aged 5 to 17 with multiple sclerosis. Source material: blood.

The CDR3 DNA reads TGCAGTGCTAGGTCCGACATAAGAAACCAAGAGACCCAGTACTTC. Amino acids: CSARSDIRNQETQYF. This chain joins TRBV20-1 and TRBJ2-5; D unresolved. V lost 3 bases and J lost 0, with 14 bases in between. Germline CDR1 reads DFQATT; CDR2 reads SNEGSKA (reference sequence). The CDR3 contains 15 residues.